This T cell receptor (beta chain) is from a study of a mutant IDH1 vaccine in newly diagnosed glioma. About the research overall: Sex among treated patients split about 60% male, 37.5% female; mean age was about 43 years. It was at week 35 that visit V12 occurred, and at week 47 that visit V13 did.

As for this clone: Antigen unknown.

Sequenced by immunoSEQ multiplex PCR; TCRdb stores in-frame clones only, minus some. Of approximately 35,000 clones in the sample, 75% to 95% were seen once. The time point is: week 47, end of study. With topical imiquimod, each dose of the vaccine consisted of 300 ug of mutant IDH1 20-mer peptide. Germline V lookup: CDR1 SGHRS, CDR2 YFSETQ. CDR3 size: 15 residues. V lost 4 bases and J lost 4; bases outside the gene matches: 5. The receptor was isolated from a woman in her forties with glioma. The material was PBMCs, obtained from a glioma patient whose treatment included an IDH1 peptide vaccine. V gene TRBV5-1 combines with J gene TRBJ2-3; 11 bases agree with TRBD2. The CDR3 here is CASSALAGGPDTQYF. The CDR3, as DNA: TGCGCCAGCAGCGCCTTAGCGGGAGGGCCAGATACGCAGTATTTT. The complete variable domain, with remaining parts taken from reference TRBV5-1 and TRBJ2-3, reads KAGVTQTPRYLIKTRGQQVTLSCSPISGHRSVSWYQQTPGQGLQFLFEYFSETQRNKGNFPGRFSGRQFSNSRSEMNVSTLELGDSALYLCASSALAGGPDTQYFGPGTRLTVL.